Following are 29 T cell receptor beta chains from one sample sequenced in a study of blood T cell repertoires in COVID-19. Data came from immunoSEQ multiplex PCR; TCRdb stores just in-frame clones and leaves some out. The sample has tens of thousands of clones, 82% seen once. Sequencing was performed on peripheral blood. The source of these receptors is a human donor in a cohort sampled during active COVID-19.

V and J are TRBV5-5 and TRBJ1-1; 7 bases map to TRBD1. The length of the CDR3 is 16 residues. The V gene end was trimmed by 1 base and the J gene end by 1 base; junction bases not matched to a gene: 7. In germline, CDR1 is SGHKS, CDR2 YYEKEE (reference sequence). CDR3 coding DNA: TGTGCCAGCAGCTTGTATAGGGGGCCAACGAACACTGAAGCTTTCTTT. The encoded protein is CASSLYRGPTNTEAFF.

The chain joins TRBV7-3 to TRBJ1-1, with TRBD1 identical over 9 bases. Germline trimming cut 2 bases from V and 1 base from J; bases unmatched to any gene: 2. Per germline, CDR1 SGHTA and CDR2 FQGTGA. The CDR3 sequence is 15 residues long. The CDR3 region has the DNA TGTGCCAGCAGCTTAGAGGACAGGGGGAACACTGAAGCTTTCTTT. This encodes CASSLEDRGNTEAFF.

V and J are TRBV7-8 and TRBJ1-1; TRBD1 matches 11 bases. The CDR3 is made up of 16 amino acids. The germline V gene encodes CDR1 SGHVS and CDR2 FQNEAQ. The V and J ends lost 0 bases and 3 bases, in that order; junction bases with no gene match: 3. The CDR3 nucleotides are TGTGCCAGCAGCTTAGCCCGGGACAGGGGGGACACTGAAGCTTTCTTT. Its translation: CASSLARDRGDTEAFF.

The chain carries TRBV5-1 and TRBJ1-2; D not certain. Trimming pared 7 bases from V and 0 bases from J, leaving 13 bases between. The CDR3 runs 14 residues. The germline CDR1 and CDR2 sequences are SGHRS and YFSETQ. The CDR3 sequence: CASGPGSSNYGYTF. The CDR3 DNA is TGCGCCAGCGGCCCGGGGTCATCTAACTATGGCTACACCTTC.

CDR3 residues: CASSRTGLGGTEAFF. DNA for the CDR3: TGTGCCAGCTCACGGACAGGGTTGGGGGGCACTGAAGCTTTCTTT. The V gene is TRBV18, the J gene TRBJ1-1, with 8 bases that match TRBD1. CDR3 size: 15 residues. With V trimmed by 4 bases and J by 4 bases, 8 bases remained unmatched. CDR1 and CDR2 (germline): KGHSH, LQKENI. Variable domain in full (rest from reference TRBV18 and TRBJ1-1): NAGVMQNPRHLVRRRGQEARLRCSPMKGHSHVYWYRQLPEEGLKFMVYLQKENIIDESGMPKERFSAEFPKEGPSILRIQQVVRGDSAAYFCASSRTGLGGTEAFFGQGTRLTVV.

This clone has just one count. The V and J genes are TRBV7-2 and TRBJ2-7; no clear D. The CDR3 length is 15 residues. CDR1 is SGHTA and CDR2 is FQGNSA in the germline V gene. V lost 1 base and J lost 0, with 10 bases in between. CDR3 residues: CASSLVAENSYEQYF. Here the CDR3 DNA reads TGTGCCAGCAGCTTAGTGGCGGAAAACTCCTACGAGCAGTACTTC.

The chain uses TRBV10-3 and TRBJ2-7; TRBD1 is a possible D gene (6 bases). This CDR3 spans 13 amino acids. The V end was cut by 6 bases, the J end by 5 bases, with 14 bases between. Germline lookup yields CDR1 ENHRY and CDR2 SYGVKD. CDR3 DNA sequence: TGTGCCATCAGGGTTAGTGGGGGCGACGAGCAGTACTTC. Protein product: CAIRVSGGDEQYF.

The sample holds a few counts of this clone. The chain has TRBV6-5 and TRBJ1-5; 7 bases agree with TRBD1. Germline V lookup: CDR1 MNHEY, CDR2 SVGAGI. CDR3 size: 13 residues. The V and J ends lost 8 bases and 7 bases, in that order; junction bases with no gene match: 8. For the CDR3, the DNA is TGTGCCAGCGGAACAGGGGTTGGCCAGCCCCAGCATTTT. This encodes CASGTGVGQPQHF.

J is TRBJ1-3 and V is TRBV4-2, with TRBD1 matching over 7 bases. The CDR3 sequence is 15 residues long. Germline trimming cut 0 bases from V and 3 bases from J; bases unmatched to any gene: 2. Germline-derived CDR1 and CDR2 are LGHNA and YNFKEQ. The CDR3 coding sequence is TGTGCCAGCAGCCAAGACAGGGGGTTTGGAAACACCATATATTTT. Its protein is CASSQDRGFGNTIYF.

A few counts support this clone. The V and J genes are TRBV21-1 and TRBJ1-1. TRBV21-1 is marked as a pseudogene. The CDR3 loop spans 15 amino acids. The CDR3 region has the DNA TGTGCCAGCAGCATAGGTAAGGCGGAGGACACTGAAGCTTTCTTT. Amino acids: CASSIGKAEDTEAFF.

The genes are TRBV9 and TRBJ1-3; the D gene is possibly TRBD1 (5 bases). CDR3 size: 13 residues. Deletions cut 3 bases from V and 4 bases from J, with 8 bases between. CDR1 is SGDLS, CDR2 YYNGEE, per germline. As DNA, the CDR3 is TGTGCCAGCAGCGCCTACAGGGGAAACACCATATATTTT. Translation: CASSAYRGNTIYF.

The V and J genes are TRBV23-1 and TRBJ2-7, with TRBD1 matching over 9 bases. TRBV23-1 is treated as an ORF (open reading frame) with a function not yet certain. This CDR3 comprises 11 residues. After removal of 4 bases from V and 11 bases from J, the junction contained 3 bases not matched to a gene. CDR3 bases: TGCGCCAGCAGTCCCCGACAGGGGGAGTACTTC. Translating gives CASSPRQGEYF.

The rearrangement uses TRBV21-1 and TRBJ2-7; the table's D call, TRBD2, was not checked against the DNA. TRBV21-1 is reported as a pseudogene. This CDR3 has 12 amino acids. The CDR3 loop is CDRPSGAYEQYF. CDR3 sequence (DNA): TGTGACAGGCCTAGCGGAGCATACGAGCAGTACTTC.

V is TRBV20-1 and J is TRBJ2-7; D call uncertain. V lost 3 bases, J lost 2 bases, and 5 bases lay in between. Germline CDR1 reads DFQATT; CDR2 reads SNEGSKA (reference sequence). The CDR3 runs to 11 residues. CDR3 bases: TGCAGTGCTAGTCAGGCCTACGAGCAGTACTTC. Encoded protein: CSASQAYEQYF.

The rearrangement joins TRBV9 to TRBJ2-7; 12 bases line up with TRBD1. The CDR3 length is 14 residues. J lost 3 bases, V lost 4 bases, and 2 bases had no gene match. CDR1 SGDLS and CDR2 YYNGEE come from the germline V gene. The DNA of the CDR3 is TGTGCCAGCAGCCGGGACAGGGGGCTCTACGAGCAGTACTTC. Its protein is CASSRDRGLYEQYF.

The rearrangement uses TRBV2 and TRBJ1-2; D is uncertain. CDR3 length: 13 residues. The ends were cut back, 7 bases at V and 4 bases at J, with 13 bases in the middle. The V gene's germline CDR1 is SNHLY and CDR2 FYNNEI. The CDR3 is CASNTDGAYGYTF. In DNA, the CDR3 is TGTGCCAGCAACACCGACGGAGCCTATGGCTACACCTTC. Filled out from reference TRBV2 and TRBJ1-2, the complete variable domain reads EPEVTQTPSHQVTQMGQEVILRCVPISNHLYFYWYRQILGQKVEFLVSFYNNEISEKSEIFDDQFSVERPDGSNFTLKIRSTKLEDSAMYFCASNTDGAYGYTFGSGTRLTVV.

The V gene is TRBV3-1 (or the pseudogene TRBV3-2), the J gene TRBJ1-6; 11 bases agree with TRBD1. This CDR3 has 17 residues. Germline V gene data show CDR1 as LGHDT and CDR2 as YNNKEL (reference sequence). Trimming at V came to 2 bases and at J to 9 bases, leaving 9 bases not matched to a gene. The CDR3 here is CASSQSSWTGGFSPLHF. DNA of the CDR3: TGTGCCAGCAGCCAATCATCTTGGACAGGGGGCTTTTCACCCCTCCACTTT.

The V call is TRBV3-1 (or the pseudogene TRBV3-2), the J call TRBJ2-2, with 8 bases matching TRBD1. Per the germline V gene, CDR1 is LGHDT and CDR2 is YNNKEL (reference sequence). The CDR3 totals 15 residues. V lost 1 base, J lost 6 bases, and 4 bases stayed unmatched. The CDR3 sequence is CASSQARGRPGELFF. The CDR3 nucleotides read TGTGCCAGCAGCCAAGCCAGGGGGCGCCCCGGGGAGCTGTTTTTT.

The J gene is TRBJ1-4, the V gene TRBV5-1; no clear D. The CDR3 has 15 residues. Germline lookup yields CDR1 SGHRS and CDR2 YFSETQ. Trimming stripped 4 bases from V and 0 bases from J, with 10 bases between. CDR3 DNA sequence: TGCGCCAGCAGCCCGACGGGAGCAACTAATGAAAAACTGTTTTTT. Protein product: CASSPTGATNEKLFF.

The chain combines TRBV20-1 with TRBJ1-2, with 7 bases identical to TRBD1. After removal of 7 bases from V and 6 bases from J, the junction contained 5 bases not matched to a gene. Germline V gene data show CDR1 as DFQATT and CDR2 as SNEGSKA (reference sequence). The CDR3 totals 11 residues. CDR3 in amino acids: CSGDSENGYTF. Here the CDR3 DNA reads TGCAGTGGGGACAGTGAGAATGGCTACACCTTC.

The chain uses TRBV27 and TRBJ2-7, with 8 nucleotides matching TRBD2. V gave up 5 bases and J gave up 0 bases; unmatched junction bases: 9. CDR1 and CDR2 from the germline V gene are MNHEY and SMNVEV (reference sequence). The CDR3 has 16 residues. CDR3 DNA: TGTGCCAGCAGTCCGGGGGGGCGGGGTGGCTCCTACGAGCAGTACTTC. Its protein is CASSPGGRGGSYEQYF.

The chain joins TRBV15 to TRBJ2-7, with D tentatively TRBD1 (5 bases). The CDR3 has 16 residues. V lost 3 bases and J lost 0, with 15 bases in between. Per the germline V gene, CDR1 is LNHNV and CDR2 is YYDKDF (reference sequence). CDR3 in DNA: TGTGCCACCAGCAGCGGACAAGCCTTGAGCTCCTACGAGCAGTACTTC. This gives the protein CATSSGQALSSYEQYF. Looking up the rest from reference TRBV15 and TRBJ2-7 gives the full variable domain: DAMVIQNPRYQVTQFGKPVTLSCSQTLNHNVMYWYQQKSSQAPKLLFHYYDKDFNNEADTPDNFQSRRPNTSFCFLDIRSPGLGDTAMYLCATSSGQALSSYEQYFGPGTRLTVT.

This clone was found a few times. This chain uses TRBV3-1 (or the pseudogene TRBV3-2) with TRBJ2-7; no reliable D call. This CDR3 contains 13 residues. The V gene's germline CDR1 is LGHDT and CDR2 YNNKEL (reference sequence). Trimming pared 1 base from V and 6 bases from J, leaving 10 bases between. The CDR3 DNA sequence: TGTGCCAGCAGCCAAGCTGCGTCCGGCGAGCAGTACTTC. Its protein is CASSQAASGEQYF.

The CDR3 reads CASSIYPRGQGAREQYF. Written as DNA, the CDR3 is TGTGCCAGCAGCATTTACCCCCGCGGACAGGGGGCGCGGGAGCAGTACTTC. The genes are TRBV28 and TRBJ2-7, with TRBD1 matching over 11 bases. Germline CDR1 is MDHEN and CDR2 is SYDVKM. V shed 6 bases and J 7 bases; nucleotides not matched to a gene: 17. This CDR3 region has 17 residues. The variable domain in full, with the rest retrieved from reference TRBV28 and TRBJ2-7, is DVKVTQSSRYLVKRTGEKVFLECVQDMDHENMFWYRQDPGLGLRLIYFSYDVKMKEKGDIPEGYSVSREKKERFSLILESASTNQTSMYLCASSIYPRGQGAREQYFGPGTRLTVT.

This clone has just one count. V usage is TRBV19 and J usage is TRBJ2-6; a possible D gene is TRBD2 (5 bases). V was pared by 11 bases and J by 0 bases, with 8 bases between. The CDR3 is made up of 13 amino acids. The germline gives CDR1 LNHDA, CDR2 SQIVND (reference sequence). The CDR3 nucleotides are TGTGCCGGTGGACTCTCTGGGGCCAACGTCCTGACTTTC. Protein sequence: CAGGLSGANVLTF. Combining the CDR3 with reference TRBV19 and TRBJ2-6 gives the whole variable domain DGGITQSPKYLFRKEGQNVTLSCEQNLNHDAMYWYRQDPGQGLRLIYYSQIVNDFQKGDIAEGYSVSREKKESFPLTVTSAQKNPTAFYLCAGGLSGANVLTFGAGSRLTVL.

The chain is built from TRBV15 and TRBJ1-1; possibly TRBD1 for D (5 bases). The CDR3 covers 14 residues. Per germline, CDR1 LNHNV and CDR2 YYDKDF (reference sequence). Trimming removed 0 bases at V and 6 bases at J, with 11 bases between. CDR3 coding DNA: TGTGCCACCAGCAGAGATCGCAGGGCGGCTGAAGCTTTCTTT. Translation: CATSRDRRAAEAFF.

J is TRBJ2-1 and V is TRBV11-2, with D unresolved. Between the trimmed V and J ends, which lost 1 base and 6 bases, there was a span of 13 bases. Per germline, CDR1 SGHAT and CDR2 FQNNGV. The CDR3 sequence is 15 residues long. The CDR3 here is CASSLVWLDGNEQFF. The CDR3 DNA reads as TGTGCCAGCAGCTTAGTCTGGCTAGACGGCAATGAGCAGTTCTTC.

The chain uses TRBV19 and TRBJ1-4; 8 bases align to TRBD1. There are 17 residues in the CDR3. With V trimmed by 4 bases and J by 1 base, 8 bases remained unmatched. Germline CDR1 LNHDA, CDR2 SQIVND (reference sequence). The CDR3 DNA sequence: TGTGCCAGTAGTACACGGACAGGGATGGGAACTAATGAAAAACTGTTTTTT. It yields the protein CASSTRTGMGTNEKLFF.

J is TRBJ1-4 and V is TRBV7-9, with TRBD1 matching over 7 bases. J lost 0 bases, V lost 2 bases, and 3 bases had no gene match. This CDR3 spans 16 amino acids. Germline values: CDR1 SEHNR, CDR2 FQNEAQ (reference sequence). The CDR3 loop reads CASSLRQGATNEKLFF. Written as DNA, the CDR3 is TGTGCCAGCAGCTTAAGACAGGGTGCAACTAATGAAAAACTGTTTTTT.